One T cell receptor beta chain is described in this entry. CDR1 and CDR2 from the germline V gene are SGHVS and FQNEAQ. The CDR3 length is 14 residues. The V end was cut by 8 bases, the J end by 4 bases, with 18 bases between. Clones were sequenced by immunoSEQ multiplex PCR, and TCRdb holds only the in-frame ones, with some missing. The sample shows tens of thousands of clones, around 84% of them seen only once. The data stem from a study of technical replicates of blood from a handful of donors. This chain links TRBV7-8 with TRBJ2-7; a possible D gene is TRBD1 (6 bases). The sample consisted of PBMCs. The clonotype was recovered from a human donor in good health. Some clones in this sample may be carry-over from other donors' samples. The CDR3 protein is CASLPRGDSYEQYF. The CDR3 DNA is TGTGCCAGCCTCCCCAGGGGTGACAGTTACGAGCAGTACTTC.